A single sample gave rise to the 5 T cell receptor beta chains below, sequenced in a study of T cells in Graves' hyperthyroidism and ophthalmopathy. Regions amplified from RNA transcripts were the TCR beta CDR3 regions. The HTBI set primed first-round TCR CDR3 RT-PCR. Using its own MiXCR run on the multiplex PCR reads, TCRdb lists one record per CDR3 protein. The sample lists about 530,000 distinct CDR3 sequences, roughly 15% occurring once. Sequencing input: blood. The source of these receptors is a woman aged 18 to 35 with Graves' ophthalmopathy.

Ten or more counts support this clonotype. CDR3 nucleotide sequence: TGTGCCAGCAGCTTAGGCGGCGGACAGAACACTGAAGCTTTCTTT. As protein: CASSLGGGQNTEAFF. The gene calls are TRBV11-2 and TRBJ1-1; a weak D match, TRBD1 (5 bases). V shed 1 base and J shed 1 base, with 10 bases lying between them. CDR3 length: 15 amino acids. Germline V gene lookup returns CDR1 SGHAT and CDR2 FQNNGV.

The rearrangement uses TRBV27 and TRBJ1-5, with a tentative D call TRBD1 (5 bases). Trimming stripped 1 base from V and 6 bases from J, with 10 bases between. The CDR3 contains 14 residues. Germline V gives CDR1 MNHEY, CDR2 SMNVEV (reference sequence). The DNA of the CDR3 is TGTGCCAGCAGTTTATTAGGGGACGGTCAGCCCCAGCATTTT. Translating it yields CASSLLGDGQPQHF.

On this clonotype itself: A read error is possible here, since a much larger clone lies one base away. The rearrangement links TRBV11-2 to TRBJ2-7; 13 bases align to TRBD2. Germline V gene sequence: CDR1 SGHAT, CDR2 FQNNGV. The junction had 4 bases not matched to a gene; V was cut back by 2 bases and J by 3 bases. The CDR3 is 16 residues long. The CDR3 region is CASSLPRTSGSYEQYF. The CDR3 region has the DNA TGTGCCAGCAGCTTACCCCGGACTAGCGGGAGCTACGAGCAGTACTTC.

This clonotype was seen only a few times. In nucleotides, the CDR3 is TGTGCCAGCAGCCATGGGATCGGCCACAATGAGCAGTTCTTC. This gives the protein CASSHGIGHNEQFF. This chain joins TRBV7-3 and TRBJ2-1, with no clear D. Trimming took 5 bases from V and 5 from J, leaving 13 bases between them. Germline CDR1 reads SGHTA; CDR2 reads FQGTGA. The CDR3 is made up of 14 amino acids.

V usage is TRBV20-1 and J usage is TRBJ1-2; TRBD1 matches at 7 bases. The CDR3 contains 12 residues. Trimming took 6 bases from V and 8 from J; bases not matched to a gene: 9. CDR1 DFQATT and CDR2 SNEGSKA come from the germline V gene (reference sequence). The CDR3 loop reads CSASGGGWGYTF. CDR3 bases: TGCAGTGCCAGCGGAGGGGGCTGGGGCTACACCTTC.